The TCR beta chain described here comes from a study of blood T cell repertoires in COVID-19. Germline V gene data show CDR1 as MDHEN and CDR2 as SYDVKM. Trimming pared 6 bases from V and 0 bases from J, leaving 14 bases between. The CDR3 contains 16 residues. Per the original methods: The assay estimated nucleated cells by amplifying reference gene primers. Profiling relied on immunoSEQ multiplex PCR, and the TCRdb table lists in-frame clones only, not all of them. V and J calls and clone size come straight from that table; D and trimming were deduced from the DNA. The table shows some 240,000 clones, with roughly 76% occurring only once.

The source of this sequence is a woman of 80 years or more with COVID-19, enrolled during active disease. The rearrangement uses TRBV28 and TRBJ2-2; TRBD1 is a possible D gene (5 bases). The sequenced material came from peripheral blood. CDR3 residues: CASSFLSGTNTGELFF. CDR3 nucleotides: TGTGCCAGCAGCTTCCTGTCAGGGACGAACACCGGGGAGCTGTTTTTT.